Included here is one TCR beta chain sequence, with context. This clone's antigen is unknown. Qualities for individual bases were not recorded, and no much larger clone is one base off. The immunoSEQ Assay, a bias-controlled multiplex PCR, was used to amplify TCRbeta CDR3 regions from genomic DNA. In the authors' own workflow: Nucleated cell counts per sample were estimated from amplification of reference gene primers within the assay. Sequence reads were collapsed and filtered to measure the absolute abundance of every unique TCRbeta CDR3 rearrangement. For each sample, productive Simpson clonality was calculated by taking the square root of Simpson's diversity index across productive rearrangements. The table comes from immuneACCESS by way of TCRdb, which keeps in-frame sequences with V and J called. Part of the clones is missing from these tables; in studies checked, under half for an unresolved V gene and the rest for unknown reasons. That table furnishes V, J and clone size, whereas the DNA furnished D and trimming. The sample table records 75,000 to 95,000 clones; roughly nine tenths of these occur just once. The top ten constitute about 16% of the sample.

At one collaborating source in Seattle, patients were enrolled during active infection and were followed longitudinally through the course of disease. Whole blood was collected in K2EDTA tubes by collaborating institutions according to the institutions' own protocols. For TCRbeta analysis, collaborators shipped samples in one of three forms: frozen whole blood, isolated PBMCs, or DNA extracted from either of those sample types. This entry belongs to a study of blood T cell repertoires in COVID-19 (dated by TCRdb to between 2020 and 2021). Context from the whole study: Samples covering the acute and convalescent phases of COVID-19 were provided by collaborators in the United States, Italy and Spain. The prospective study material was composed of cDNA or gDNA derived from T cells, B-cell-depleted T cells, or PBMCs. The repertoires were made available in a free public database intended to serve as a resource for research on the immune response to SARS-CoV-2. The sample metadata nearly always contained a de-identified subject ID, COVID-19 status, age in years and sex. HLA class I and class II types, where available, came from metadata supplied by the sample provider rather than from assay-based typing. The samples were drawn from the first 160 participants of the ongoing ImmuneRACE study and from more than 1,000 subjects provided by 6 global collaborators. Deeply sampled blood TCRbeta repertoires from subjects exposed to, actively infected with, or recovered from COVID-19 were included in the dataset. The study at large found these results: The amount of clinical and demographic metadata varied by source and participant and was provided uncurated.

The CDR3 numbers 17 residues from cysteine through phenylalanine. Only CDR3 DNA is held: 51 bases, read in frame from base 1. Compared with germline, V lacks 6 bases and J lacks 7 bases; bases without a gene match: 13. CDR1 and CDR2 were assigned from the germline V gene (reference sequence) as SEHNR and FQNEAQ. The receptor was derived from a woman in her fifties or sixties with COVID-19, enrolled during active disease. This receptor chain uses TRBV7-9 and TRBJ1-6, with TRBD1 identical over 9 junction bases. The specimen sequenced was peripheral blood. The CDR3 reads as follows: CASRGGRQGDLNSPLHF. The DNA is as follows: TGTGCCAGCAGAGGGGGGAGACAGGGGGACTTGAATTCACCCCTCCACTTT. This CDR3, with the reference TRBV7-9 and TRBJ1-6 proteins standing in past its ends, gives the full variable domain DTGVSQNPRHKITKRGQNVTFRCDPISEHNRLYWYRQTLGQGPEFLTYFQNEAQLEKSRLLSDRFSAERPKGSFSTLEIQRTEQGDSAMYLCASRGGRQGDLNSPLHFGNGTRLTVT.